A single sample gave rise to the 27 T cell receptor beta chains below, sequenced in a study of regulatory T cells in long-lasting Graves disease. The time point here: persistent/refractory GD, antithyroid drugs over 5 years with positive TRAb. From RNA extracted from PBMCs, the TCR library was made. Assembly of TCR beta libraries relied on iRepertoire HTBI primers together with Arm-PCR of CDR3 regions. Using its own MiXCR run on the multiplex PCR reads, TCRdb lists one record per CDR3 protein. The profile shows 500,000 to 800,000 distinct CDR3 sequences, 25% to 30% of them singletons. Sequenced material: peripheral blood mononuclear cells (PBMCs), taken when the disease was refractory, from a patient treated with antithyroid drugs. Receptor source: a female donor with Graves disease.

The chain links TRBV5-1 to TRBJ1-1, with a tentative D call TRBD1 (5 bases). CDR3 length equals 15 residues. Deletions cut 3 bases from V and 0 bases from J, with 12 bases between. Germline assignment: CDR1 SGHRS and CDR2 YFSETQ. CDR3 sequence (DNA): TGCGCCAGCAGCTCCGGACATCTCATGAACACTGAAGCTTTCTTT. It codes for CASSSGHLMNTEAFF.

This clonotype was detected a few times. This sequence joins TRBV6-5 and TRBJ2-7; D gene ambiguous. Between the trimmed V and J ends, which lost 2 bases and 3 bases, there was a span of 8 bases. The CDR3 runs 13 residues. From germline, CDR1 is MNHEY and CDR2 SVGAGI. CDR3 coding DNA: TGTGCCAGCAGTTACGGCAGTCACTACGAGCAGTACTTC. Translated: CASSYGSHYEQYF.

This clonotype showed up many times. The rearrangement joins TRBV2 to TRBJ1-5; D gene ambiguous. The V and J ends lost 6 bases and 0 bases respectively, with 21 bases between them. In germline, CDR1 is SNHLY, CDR2 FYNNEI. This CDR3 has 18 residues. DNA for the CDR3: TGTGCCAGCAGCTTACCGGGCCCCGGAAGTCCTAGCAATCAGCCCCAGCATTTT. Residues: CASSLPGPGSPSNQPQHF.

This clonotype appeared many times. CDR3 residues: CASSQGQGGPEAFF. Written as DNA, the CDR3 is TGTGCCAGCAGCCAAGGGCAGGGAGGGCCTGAAGCTTTCTTT. The genes are TRBV3-1 and TRBJ1-1, with D tentatively TRBD1 (5 bases). This CDR3 has 14 residues. Germline V gene lookup returns CDR1 LGHDT and CDR2 YNNKEL (reference sequence). The ends were cut back, 1 base at V and 6 bases at J, with 12 bases in the middle.

This clonotype was counted a few times. The chain couples TRBV6-1 to TRBJ2-7; 7 bases agree with TRBD1. CDR3 size: 13 residues. Trimming at V came to 6 bases and at J to 5 bases, leaving 7 bases not matched to a gene. Looked up from germline, CDR1 is MNHNS and CDR2 is SASEGT. The CDR3: CASRNTGAHEQYF. As DNA, the CDR3 is TGTGCCAGCAGAAATACAGGGGCCCACGAGCAGTACTTC.

This clonotype was seen a few times. The chain recombines TRBV12-3 or TRBV12-4 with TRBJ2-5; D is undetermined. Trimming took off 8 bases at V and 5 bases at J, with 12 bases between the two ends. This CDR3 region has 12 residues. The CDR3 DNA reads TGTGCCAGCTCCTCTGCCGGCGAGACCCAGTACTTC. This sequence encodes CASSSAGETQYF.

The chain links TRBV6-1 to TRBJ1-5; D is uncertain. Trimming left V 7 bases short and J 4 bases short, with 17 bases between. Germline V gene sequence: CDR1 MNHNS, CDR2 SASEGT. This CDR3 spans 15 amino acids. The CDR3 is CASKMDGDRNQPQHF. Written as DNA, the CDR3 is TGTGCCAGCAAAATGGACGGAGATCGGAATCAGCCCCAGCATTTT.

The V gene is TRBV19, the J gene TRBJ1-1; 9 bases match TRBD1. The CDR3 is 15 amino acids. The germline gives CDR1 LNHDA, CDR2 SQIVND (reference sequence). V lost 4 bases and J lost 5; bases outside the gene matches: 8. The CDR3 protein is CASSTTGGVWTEAFF. In nucleotides, the CDR3 is TGTGCCAGTAGTACGACAGGGGGGGTTTGGACTGAAGCTTTCTTT.

To note about this clonotype: The junction does not match germline at one end; this may be a read error. The V and J genes are TRBV13 and TRBJ2-7; 7 nucleotides match TRBD1. Germline CDR1 and CDR2: PRHDT and FYEKMQ (reference sequence). CDR3 length equals 12 residues. The CDR3 loop is CASSSRDSKQYF. Written as DNA, the CDR3 is TGCGCCAGCAGCTCCCGGGACAGCAAGCAGTACTTC.

CDR3 in DNA: TGTGCCAGTGGGGACGGGGCGATGAACACTGAAGCTTTCTTT. Its protein product is CASGDGAMNTEAFF. V usage is TRBV19 and J usage is TRBJ1-1; TRBD1 is a possible D gene (5 bases). Germline V CDR1 and CDR2: LNHDA, SQIVND (reference sequence). The CDR3 runs 14 residues. The ends were cut back, 8 bases at V and 0 bases at J, with 13 bases in the middle.

The CDR3 loop is CASRTGQGAHKQYF. CDR3 nucleotides: TGTGCCAGCAGGACGGGACAGGGGGCTCACAAGCAGTACTTC. The chain is built from TRBV12-3 or TRBV12-4 and TRBJ2-7, with 12 positions matching TRBD1. V was clipped by 6 bases and J by 8 bases; unmatched bases: 8. The CDR3 extends over 14 amino acids.

This clonotype was detected many times. The rearrangement links TRBV11-2 to TRBJ2-7; the match to TRBD1 covers 7 bases. V lost 5 bases, J lost 2 bases, and 6 bases stayed unmatched. Germline CDR1 SGHAT, CDR2 FQNNGV. This CDR3 has 14 residues. CDR3 sequence: CASSRRQGTYEQYF. In DNA, the CDR3 is TGTGCCAGCAGCCGTAGACAGGGAACCTACGAGCAGTACTTC.

This clonotype has ten or more counts. V and J are TRBV2 and TRBJ1-2; D is unresolved. There are 13 residues in the CDR3. Germline CDR1 is SNHLY and CDR2 is FYNNEI. V lost 6 bases to trimming and J lost 4 bases, with 12 bases between them. CDR3 sequence reads: CASSQNTLYGYTF. In nucleotides, the CDR3 is TGTGCCAGCAGCCAAAATACCCTCTATGGCTACACCTTC.

In this sample, this clonotype turned up a few times. This chain joins TRBV5-6 and TRBJ1-1, with D perhaps matching TRBD1 (5 bases). With 2 bases removed from V and 6 bases from J, the gap between germline ends came to 14 bases. The CDR3 spans 14 residues. Germline CDR1 reads SGHDT; CDR2 reads YYEEEE. The CDR3 reads CASSLRGPRPEAFF. CDR3 nucleotide sequence: TGTGCCAGCAGCTTACGGGGACCTCGGCCTGAAGCTTTCTTT.

The chain carries TRBV20-1 and TRBJ2-3, with 8 positions matching TRBD2. V gave up 2 bases and J gave up 2 bases; unmatched junction bases: 3. There are 14 residues in the CDR3. Germline V lookup: CDR1 DFQATT, CDR2 SNEGSKA (reference sequence). The CDR3 DNA follows: TGCAGTGCTAGAACGGGAGGGTACACAGATACGCAGTATTTT. Protein sequence: CSARTGGYTDTQYF.

The V gene is TRBV5-1, the J gene TRBJ1-3; D not certain. The CDR3 has 13 residues. In germline, CDR1 is SGHRS, CDR2 YFSETQ. Trimming removed 0 bases at V and 9 bases at J, with 10 bases between. The DNA for the CDR3 is TGCGCCAGCAGCTTGGGGGTCGAGGGCACCATATATTTT. Its translation is CASSLGVEGTIYF.

This clonotype occurred once. The rearrangement links TRBV3-1 to TRBJ2-2; TRBD1 is a possible D gene (6 bases). The germline CDR1 and CDR2 sequences are LGHDT and YNNKEL (reference sequence). The CDR3 covers 17 residues. V dropped 2 bases and J dropped 2 bases, with 15 bases sitting between them. The CDR3 loop is CASSQKSYRVNTGELFF. CDR3 coding DNA: TGTGCCAGCAGCCAAAAATCGTACAGGGTAAACACCGGGGAGCTGTTTTTT.

The rearrangement joins TRBV7-9 to TRBJ1-1, with 7 bases aligning to TRBD1. Germline CDR1 and CDR2: SEHNR and FQNEAQ (reference sequence). The CDR3 consists of 17 residues. V shed 2 bases and J 1 base; nucleotides not matched to a gene: 10. CDR3 coding DNA: TGTGCCAGCAGCTTATTTGGCAGGGGGTTGGGGAACACTGAAGCTTTCTTT. It yields the protein CASSLFGRGLGNTEAFF.

This clonotype has only a few counts. The chain uses TRBV15 and TRBJ1-5; no clear D gene. Germline assignment: CDR1 LNHNV and CDR2 YYDKDF (reference sequence). The germline V and J ends were trimmed by 5 bases and 5 bases, with 10 bases remaining between them. The CDR3 consists of 13 residues. CDR3 nucleotides: TGTGCCACCAGCGAACCCCCTTATCAGCCCCAGCATTTT. Its translation is CATSEPPYQPQHF.

The chain recombines TRBV28 with TRBJ2-5; D is unresolved. V lost 3 bases, J lost 3 bases, and 23 bases lay in between. CDR3 size: 18 residues. Germline CDR1 MDHEN, CDR2 SYDVKM. The CDR3 bases are TGTGCCAGCAGTTTCTGCCGGGTAGGAACAGCTAACGAAGAGACCCAGTACTTC. This sequence encodes CASSFCRVGTANEETQYF. The full variable domain, completed using reference TRBV28 and TRBJ2-5, is DVKVTQSSRYLVKRTGEKVFLECVQDMDHENMFWYRQDPGLGLRLIYFSYDVKMKEKGDIPEGYSVSREKKERFSLILESASTNQTSMYLCASSFCRVGTANEETQYFGPGTRLLVL.

The CDR3 DNA follows: TGTGCCAGCAGTTACGGGGACAGGGGGTCTGGGGCCAACGTCCTGACTTTC. This encodes CASSYGDRGSGANVLTF. The J gene is TRBJ2-6, the V gene TRBV6-5; TRBD1 aligns across 11 bases. Germline V gene lookup returns CDR1 MNHEY and CDR2 SVGAGI. The CDR3 runs 17 residues. The V and J ends lost 2 bases and 1 base, in that order; junction bases with no gene match: 1.

This clonotype has just a few counts. The chain has TRBV12-3 or TRBV12-4 and TRBJ1-5; a possible D gene is TRBD1 (6 bases). V was pared by 5 bases and J by 2 bases, with 10 bases between. The CDR3 is 14 amino acids. The CDR3 coding sequence is TGTGCCAGCAGTAAGGGGGATGGCAATCAGCCCCAGCATTTT. The encoded protein is CASSKGDGNQPQHF.

J is TRBJ1-1 and V is TRBV30, with D possibly TRBD1 on 5 matching bases. The CDR3 runs 13 residues. V was cut by 4 bases and J by 6 bases, with 15 bases left in between. Germline lookup yields CDR1 GTSNPN and CDR2 SVGIG (reference sequence). Here the CDR3 DNA reads TGTGCCTGGATGTCGTGGAGGGACGCTGAAGCTTTCTTT. Its protein product is CAWMSWRDAEAFF. Based on the CDR3 plus reference TRBV30 and TRBJ1-1, the full variable domain is SQTIHQWPATLVQPVGSPLSLECTVEGTSNPNLYWYRQAAGRGLQLLFYSVGIGQISSEVPQNLSASRPQDRQFILSSKKLLLSDSGFYLCAWMSWRDAEAFFGQGTRLTVV.

The chain uses TRBV19 and TRBJ2-5; D may be TRBD1 or TRBD2 (6 bases each). With 1 base removed from V and 6 bases from J, the gap between germline ends came to 24 bases. The germline V gene encodes CDR1 LNHDA and CDR2 SQIVND (reference sequence). This CDR3 region has 18 residues. The CDR3, as DNA: TGTGCCAGTAGTATAGTTTCCCGGGAGCGGCCCCAGGGGAAGACCCAGTACTTC. Its translation: CASSIVSRERPQGKTQYF.

This clonotype was counted only a few times. This chain joins TRBV10-3 and TRBJ2-5, with TRBD1 matching 7 bases. The CDR3 has 14 residues. The V and J ends lost 4 bases and 5 bases, in that order; junction bases with no gene match: 7. Germline V CDR1 and CDR2: ENHRY, SYGVKD. The CDR3 here is CAISGGGGTETQYF. The CDR3 region has the DNA TGTGCCATCAGTGGAGGGGGCGGCACGGAGACCCAGTACTTC.

This clonotype was counted a few times. The chain joins TRBV12-3 or TRBV12-4 to TRBJ1-2; TRBD1 is a possible D gene (6 bases). This CDR3 contains 13 residues. V shed 8 bases and J shed 3 bases, with 13 bases lying between them. CDR3 in DNA: TGTGCCAGCTCGAGGGGGGTAGACTATGGCTACACCTTC. Encoded protein: CASSRGVDYGYTF.

The rearrangement joins TRBV7-9 to TRBJ1-2, with D possibly TRBD1 on 6 matching bases. Trimming left V 0 bases short and J 6 bases short, with 8 bases between. CDR1 SEHNR and CDR2 FQNEAQ come from the germline V gene (reference sequence). The CDR3 loop spans 13 amino acids. The CDR3 coding sequence is TGTGCCAGCAGCTTAGCCAGGGGACATGGCTACACCTTC. Translated: CASSLARGHGYTF.